A selection of T cell receptor beta chains follows, all from one sample in a study of blood T cells in healthy people across ages. TCRdb re-analysed the 5' RACE reads in MiXCR, keeping a single row per CDR3 protein. The table lists around 750,000 distinct CDR3 sequences, approximately 55% of them singletons, with about 42% in the top ten. The sequenced sample was blood. Source of these receptors: an elderly man in good health. The CDR3 runs from the conserved cysteine through the conserved F or W. Fields, in order: J gene, clone size, V gene, D gene, CDR3 DNA, CDR3 protein. A D gene is named only where the DNA matches it firmly. Clone size, where shown, is once, few, many, or a class for clones that have expanded.

TRBJ1-5	-	TRBV29-1	-	TGCAGCGTTGAAGATGGGGTGCAGCCCCAGCATTTT	CSVEDGVQPQHF
TRBJ2-7	-	TRBV12-3/TRBV12-4	-	TGTGCCAGCAGTCCCGTGGGCGGCCTTTCCGAGCAGTACTTC	CASSPVGGLSEQYF
TRBJ1-1	-	TRBV2	-	TGTGCCAGCCGTGAATTTACTGAAGCTTTCTTT	CASREFTEAFF
TRBJ2-5	-	TRBV29-1	TRBD1	TGCAGCGTTGAACGACAGGGAAAGACCCAGTACTTC	CSVERQGKTQYF
TRBJ2-5	-	TRBV4-1	-	TGCGCCAGCAGCCCAAGGCCGACCGGAGGAGAGACCCAGTACTTC	CASSPRPTGGETQYF
TRBJ2-7	-	TRBV28	TRBD1	TGTGCCAGCAGTCCGCCGGGACAGGGGATAAGTGAGCAGTACTTC	CASSPPGQGISEQYF
TRBJ2-4	-	TRBV20-1	-	TGCAGCCTGGGGAGTCTCAAAAACATTCAGTACTTC	CSLGSLKNIQYF
TRBJ2-4	few	TRBV3-1	TRBD2	TGTGCCAGCAGCCAAGAGGTAGCGGGAGGGCCGATTATAGCCAAAAACATTCAGTACTTC	CASSQEVAGGPIIAKNIQYF
TRBJ1-5	-	TRBV3-1	-	TGTGCCAGCAGTCCAGGACGGAACTGGGGTCAGCCCCAGCATTTT	CASSPGRNWGQPQHF
TRBJ2-3	once	TRBV6-1	TRBD1	TGTGCCAGCAGACAAACAGGGGCAGATACGCAGTATTTT	CASRQTGADTQYF
TRBJ2-1	few	TRBV7-3	-	TGTGCCAGCAGCATGGGACTCCACAATGAGCAGTTCTTC	CASSMGLHNEQFF
TRBJ2-1	-	TRBV10-3	TRBD2	TGTGCCATCAAGGACTCTAGCGGGAGCAATGAGCAGTTCTTC	CAIKDSSGSNEQFF
TRBJ2-7	-	TRBV3-1	TRBD1	TGTGGGACGGGACAGGGCGCCGAGCAGTACTTC	CGTGQGAEQYF
TRBJ1-1	-	TRBV7-2	TRBD1	TGTGCCAGCAGCTCGGACAGGGGGCGTCGGATGAACACTGAAGCTTTCTTT	CASSSDRGRRMNTEAFF
TRBJ1-6	-	TRBV20-1	TRBD1	TGCAGTGCTAGAGAGCGGCAGGGGGCCAACTACTCACCCCTCCACTTT	CSARERQGANYSPLHF
TRBJ1-1	-	TRBV12-3/TRBV12-4	TRBD1	TGTGCCAGCAGCCCAGAGGGACAGGGGGTTGAAGCTTTCTTT	CASSPEGQGVEAFF
TRBJ2-3	-	TRBV4-1	-	TGCGCCACTCAGCCCAGCCACAGAGACGCGTATTTT	CATQPSHRDAYF
TRBJ2-5	-	TRBV5-1	TRBD2	TGCGCCAGCAGCTTGGTTGCGGGAGCGCCCGACCGCCAAGAGACCCAGTACTTC	CASSLVAGAPDRQETQYF
TRBJ2-3	-	TRBV28	-	TGTGCCAGCAGACCGGACATATCCCGCACAGATACGCAGTATTTT	CASRPDISRTDTQYF
TRBJ1-4	-	TRBV20-1	-	TGCAGTGCTAGAGATCGGGGCGGGCGGGGTCCGCGAGAAAAACTGTTTTTT	CSARDRGGRGPREKLFF
TRBJ2-7	few	TRBV5-1	-	TGCGCCAGCAGCTTGGGTTTCGGGGCCAGGGAGCAGTACTTC	CASSLGFGAREQYF
TRBJ2-7	-	TRBV5-1	TRBD2	TGCGCCAGCAGCTTGGTCTCTAGCGGGAGCCGCGAGCAGTACTTC	CASSLVSSGSREQYF
TRBJ2-3	-	TRBV29-1	-	TGCAGCGCCGAGCGGCGCACAGATACGCAGTATTTT	CSAERRTDTQYF
TRBJ1-1	-	TRBV5-1	-	TGCGCCAGCAGCTTGTGGGACCCACAGAACACTGAAGCTTTCTTT	CASSLWDPQNTEAFF